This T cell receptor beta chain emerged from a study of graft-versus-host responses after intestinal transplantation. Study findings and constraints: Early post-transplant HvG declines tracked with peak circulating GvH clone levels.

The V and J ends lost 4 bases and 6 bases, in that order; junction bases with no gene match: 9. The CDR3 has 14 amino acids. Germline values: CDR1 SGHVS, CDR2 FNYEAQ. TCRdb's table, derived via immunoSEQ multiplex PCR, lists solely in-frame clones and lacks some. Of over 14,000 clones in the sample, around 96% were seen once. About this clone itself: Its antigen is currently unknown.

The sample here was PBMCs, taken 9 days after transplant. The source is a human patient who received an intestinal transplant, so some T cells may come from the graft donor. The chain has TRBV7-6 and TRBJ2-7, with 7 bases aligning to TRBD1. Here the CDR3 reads CASSYSRQGSEQYF. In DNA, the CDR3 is TGTGCCAGCAGCTACAGTCGACAGGGCAGCGAGCAGTACTTC.